This T cell receptor (beta chain) originates from a study of blood T cell repertoires in COVID-19. Study-wide context: The samples span acute and convalescent COVID-19 from the United States, Italy and Spain. Sample material is recorded as cDNA or gDNA derived from T cells, B-cell-depleted T cells, or PBMCs.

This CDR3 is built from 16 residues. In the study's own analysis: Estimation of nucleated cell counts was performed using reference gene primer amplification. Repertoires were generated with immunoSEQ multiplex PCR, while TCRdb's copy carries only in-frame clones and drops some. The DNA gave D and trimming, while V, J and clone size come from that table. The repertoire holds about 150,000 clones, 80% to 90% seen once, with about 2.4% in the top ten. Sequencing input: peripheral blood. This clonotype was obtained from a woman aged 70-85 years with acute or convalescent COVID-19. The chain has TRBV21-1 and TRBJ2-6; the DNA was not used to check the table's D call, TRBD1. TRBV21-1 is marked as a pseudogene. CDR3 DNA sequence: TGTGCCAGCAGCCCAGGGGCCCAGTCTGGGGCCAACGTCCTGACTTTC. Translation gives CASSPGAQSGANVLTF.